The 7 T cell receptor beta chains below were found in one sample sequenced in a study of tissue T cells after allogeneic stem cell transplantation. Assay: immunoSEQ multiplex PCR; the TCRdb copy retains only in-frame clones and omits some. The sample includes more than 4,000 clones, less than 65% of them seen just once. The time point here: mouse harvest day 7 after allogeneic transplant. Tail vein injection delivered 10^7 T-cell-depleted bone marrow cells and 10^6 splenic CD5+ T cells. Sequenced: gut tissue. The receptors come from a female BALB/c mouse given C57BL/6 T cells with graft-versus-host disease after an allogeneic hematopoietic cell transplant.

Turning to this clone: Mouse names are used for the genes. Sequencing ends 1 residue short of the CDR3 end; the germline J gene provides the rest. The chain joins TRBV26 to TRBJ1-4; possibly TRBD1 for D (6 bases). Trimming removed 4 bases from V and 4 bases from J, with 10 bases in between. Germline values: CDR1 KGHPV, CDR2 FQNQEV (reference sequence). This CDR3 has 14 amino acids. The CDR3: CASSPGGGNERLFF. CDR3 DNA (partial): TGTGCCAGCAGTCCTGGGGGCGGCAACGAAAGATTATTT.

This clone is deemed large. Mouse gene names apply. The read terminates 1 residue before the CDR3 end, so the remaining end is supplied by the germline J gene. The gene calls are TRBV5 and TRBJ2-1; D unresolved. Germline CDR1 is LGHNA and CDR2 is YNLKQL (reference sequence). There are 15 residues in the CDR3. V was clipped by 4 bases and J by 0 bases, with 10 bases between them. The CDR3 region is CASSPPRNNYAEQFF. Incomplete CDR3 DNA: TGTGCCAGCAGCCCCCCCAGGAATAACTATGCTGAGCAGTTC.

This clone occurred once. Mouse gene names and germline throughout. The sequence runs out 1 residue before the end of the CDR3; the remainder is reconstructed from the germline J gene. This sequence joins TRBV20 and TRBJ1-3, with a weak D call TRBD1 (5 bases). CDR3 length: 12 residues. Looked up from germline, CDR1 is GFQATS and CDR2 is STVNSAI. The CDR3 protein is CGMGGSGNTLYF. The sequenced part of the CDR3 DNA is TGTGGGATGGGGGGTTCTGGAAATACGCTCTAT. The full variable domain, rest sourced from reference TRBV20 and TRBJ1-3, is GALVYQYPRRTICKSGTSMRMECQAVGFQATSVAWYRQSPQKTFELIALSTVNSAIKYEQNFTQEKFPISHPNLSFSSMTVLNAYLEDRGLYLCGMGGSGNTLYFGEGSRLIVV.

A few counts support this clone. Mouse germline and gene names are used. Coverage ceases 1 residue before the CDR3 finishes, and the germline J gene fills in the end. The chain employs TRBV3 and TRBJ1-2; D ambiguous. CDR1 is SNHLY, CDR2 FYNGKV, per germline (reference sequence). This CDR3 region has 12 residues. V was clipped by 2 bases and J by 2 bases, with 3 bases between them. Here the CDR3 reads CASSLSNSDYTF. CDR3 bases read: TGTGCCAGCAGCTTATCTAACTCCGACTACACC. Using reference TRBV3 and TRBJ1-2 for the parts outside the CDR3, the full variable domain is GPKVLQIPSHQIIDMGQMVTLNCDPVSNHLYFYWYKQILGQQMEFLVNFYNGKVMEKSKLFKDQFSVERPDGSYFTLKIQPTALEDSAVYFCASSLSNSDYTFGSGTRLLVI.

A word on this clone: The gene symbols are mouse symbols. The read gets to within 1 residue of the CDR3 end, and the germline J gene fills in the rest. The chain employs TRBV23 and TRBJ1-1; TRBD1 is taken as the D call from the table, unchecked against the DNA. Per germline, CDR1 KGHTA and CDR2 FQNQQP. This CDR3 is built from 14 residues. The sequenced part of the CDR3 DNA is TGCTCCAGCAGTCACAGGGGAGGGGGCACAGAAGTCTTC. Protein product: CSSSHRGGGTEVF. The full-length CDR3 reads as CSSSHRGGGTEVFF.

Worth noting for this clone: The gene names given are mouse names. The read ends 1 residue early relative to the CDR3; the germline J gene fills the gap. The gene calls are TRBV5 and TRBJ2-4; D remains ambiguous. CDR3 length equals 13 residues. From germline, CDR1 is LGHNA and CDR2 YNLKQL (reference sequence). V lost 4 bases and J 0 bases, leaving 5 bases between the germline ends. CDR3 sequence reads: CASSPGSQNTLYF. CDR3 DNA (partial): TGTGCCAGCAGCCCAGGCAGTCAAAACACCTTGTAC.

This clone is termed medium-sized. Mouse gene names apply. The observed sequence ends 1 residue before the CDR3 terminus, with the missing tail filled in from the germline J gene. This chain connects TRBV17 to TRBJ2-2; D is uncertain. Germline values: CDR1 MNHDT, CDR2 YYDKIL. The ends were cut back, 1 base at V and 2 bases at J, with 8 bases in the middle. This CDR3 has 15 amino acids. The CDR3 loop reads CASSRGGWNTGQLYF. Partial CDR3 DNA: TGTGCTAGCAGTAGAGGGGGATGGAACACCGGGCAGCTCTAC.